Below are 23 T cell receptor beta chains sequenced from a single sample in a study of T-cell reconstitution after alpha-beta-depleted transplantation in children. Preparation of the TCRbeta library involved a method that used unique molecular identifiers. MiXCR, applied by TCRdb to the PCR reads, yields one record per CDR3 protein. The sample consists of over 150,000 distinct CDR3 sequences, approximately 6.8% of them appearing once. The material was PBMCs, obtained before TCRalphabeta/CD19-depleted stem cell transplant. The receptors were gathered from a girl under three years old with combined immunodeficiency, due to receive a stem cell transplant.

This clonotype was counted many times. The V and J genes are TRBV7-9 and TRBJ2-1, with 10 bases identical to TRBD2. V lost 6 bases, J lost 9 bases, and 17 bases stayed unmatched. CDR1 SEHNR and CDR2 FQNEAQ come from the germline V gene (reference sequence). The CDR3 consists of 17 residues. The DNA for the CDR3 is TGTGCCAGCAGACATAGCTTGGCTAGCGGGAGTTTCGGTGAGCAGTTCTTC. Protein: CASRHSLASGSFGEQFF.

This clonotype was seen repeatedly, ten times or more. The rearrangement joins TRBV4-1 to TRBJ2-6; tentatively, D is TRBD1 (5 bases). The CDR3 is made up of 15 amino acids. Germline assignment: CDR1 MGHRA and CDR2 YSYEKL. The V gene lost 7 bases and the J gene lost 2 bases, with 12 bases spanning the gap. The CDR3 DNA sequence: TGCGCCAGCAACCCGGCAGGGACTGGGGCCAACGTCCTGACTTTC. Translation: CASNPAGTGANVLTF.

This clonotype appeared many times. The V and J genes are TRBV20-1 and TRBJ2-1; TRBD1 matches at 11 bases. The junction had 5 bases not matched to a gene; V was cut back by 3 bases and J by 4 bases. CDR1 is DFQATT and CDR2 is SNEGSKA in the germline V gene (reference sequence). The CDR3 contains 15 residues. The CDR3 loop is CSARSGQGDYNEQFF. CDR3 DNA: TGCAGTGCTAGGTCGGGACAGGGGGATTACAATGAGCAGTTCTTC.

This clonotype appeared many times. The rearrangement uses TRBV5-1 and TRBJ2-1, with TRBD2 identical over 8 bases. The CDR3 loop spans 15 amino acids. V trimming: 2 bases; J trimming: 5 bases; junction bases outside the gene matches: 6. Germline V gene lookup returns CDR1 SGHRS and CDR2 YFSETQ. CDR3 in amino acids: CASSLPGLGDNEQFF. The CDR3 nucleotides are TGCGCCAGCAGCTTACCGGGACTAGGGGACAATGAGCAGTTCTTC.

The sample holds many counts of this clonotype. The rearrangement uses TRBV29-1 and TRBJ1-1; maybe TRBD1 (6 bases). Deletions cut 3 bases from V and 5 bases from J, with 16 bases between. This CDR3 has 14 residues. Germline V CDR1 and CDR2: SQVTM, ANQGSEA. As DNA, the CDR3 is TGCAGCGTTGATAGCGGGGGCGCGTATACTGAAGCTTTCTTT. Its protein is CSVDSGGAYTEAFF.

The V and J genes are TRBV16 and TRBJ1-2, with a tentative D call TRBD1 (5 bases). Between the trimmed V and J ends, which lost 1 base and 0 bases, there was a span of 12 bases. CDR1 is KGHSY, CDR2 FQNENV, per germline. The CDR3 runs to 16 residues. The CDR3: CASSQFVPGTNYGYTF. The CDR3 nucleotides read TGTGCCAGCAGCCAATTCGTGCCAGGGACTAACTATGGCTACACCTTC.

This clonotype was counted ten times or more. This sequence joins TRBV3-1 and TRBJ1-1; D remains ambiguous. The CDR3 covers 14 residues. The V gene lost 0 bases and the J gene lost 0 bases, with 5 bases spanning the gap. Germline CDR1 reads LGHDT; CDR2 reads YNNKEL (reference sequence). The CDR3 DNA reads as TGTGCCAGCAGCCAAGATCTCGTGAACACTGAAGCTTTCTTT. Protein product: CASSQDLVNTEAFF.

The rearrangement joins TRBV7-9 to TRBJ1-1, with a weak D call TRBD1 (5 bases). With 1 base removed from V and 1 base from J, the gap between germline ends came to 7 bases. The CDR3 consists of 14 residues. Germline loops: CDR1 SEHNR, CDR2 FQNEAQ (reference sequence). CDR3 amino acids: CASSLVGGNTEAFF. Written as DNA, the CDR3 is TGTGCCAGCAGCTTAGTTGGGGGGAACACTGAAGCTTTCTTT.

The chain recombines TRBV7-2 with TRBJ2-7, with 10 bases lining up with TRBD2. The CDR3 has 15 residues. After removal of 4 bases from V and 3 bases from J, the junction contained 6 bases not matched to a gene. Germline CDR1 and CDR2: SGHTA and FQGNSA. CDR3 protein: CASSSELAGYYEQYF. CDR3 sequence (DNA): TGTGCCAGCAGCTCAGAACTAGCGGGGTACTACGAGCAGTACTTC. Supplemented by reference TRBV7-2 and TRBJ2-7, the full variable domain reads GAGVSQSPSNKVTEKGKDVELRCDPISGHTALYWYRQSLGQGLEFLIYFQGNSAPDKSGLPSDRFSAERTGGSVSTLTIQRTQQEDSAVYLCASSSELAGYYEQYFGPGTRLTVT.

This clonotype was found many times. This chain uses TRBV5-6 with TRBJ2-2; the D is unclear. From germline, CDR1 is SGHDT and CDR2 YYEEEE. This CDR3 is 17 amino acids long. Trimming took off 4 bases at V and 0 bases at J, with 16 bases between the two ends. CDR3 nucleotides: TGTGCCAGCAGCCTCTGGGTTGGACCCGCGAACACCGGGGAGCTGTTTTTT. Residues: CASSLWVGPANTGELFF. Filled out from reference TRBV5-6 and TRBJ2-2, the complete variable domain reads DAGVTQSPTHLIKTRGQQVTLRCSPKSGHDTVSWYQQALGQGPQFIFQYYEEEERQRGNFPDRFSGHQFPNYSSELNVNALLLGDSALYLCASSLWVGPANTGELFFGEGSRLTVL.

Regarding this clonotype: A much more abundant neighbour one base away suggests this may be a read error. This rearrangement joins TRBV7-6 to TRBJ2-6, with a tentative D call TRBD2 (6 bases). Germline values: CDR1 SGHVS, CDR2 FNYEAQ. This CDR3 comprises 19 residues. The CDR3 nucleotides read TGTTCCAGCAGCTTAGGAGGGTGGGCAAAAGGCTCTGGGGCCAACGTCCTGACTTTC. Protein product: CSSSLGGWAKGSGANVLTF.

This clonotype was seen at least ten times. The V call is TRBV7-8, the J call TRBJ2-5; no clear D. The CDR3 extends over 14 amino acids. The germline V and J ends were trimmed by 6 bases and 7 bases, with 18 bases remaining between them. In germline, CDR1 is SGHVS, CDR2 FQNEAQ. CDR3 loop: CASRGHQLAGTQYF. Written as DNA, the CDR3 is TGTGCCAGCAGGGGTCACCAACTCGCAGGGACCCAGTACTTC. The full variable domain, in which reference TRBV7-8 and TRBJ2-5 provide the parts outside the CDR3, is GAGVSQSPRYKVAKRGQDVALRCDPISGHVSLFWYQQALGQGPEFLTYFQNEAQLDKSGLPSDRFFAERPEGSVSTLKIQRTQQEDSAVYLCASRGHQLAGTQYFGPGTRLLVL.

This clonotype was observed at least ten times. Here the CDR3 DNA reads TGTGCCAGCAGCTCTATAGAGGGGGCCTTCCCGGAGACCCAGTACTTC. It yields the protein CASSSIEGAFPETQYF. The chain combines TRBV7-8 with TRBJ2-5; 7 positions agree with TRBD1. CDR1 and CDR2 from the germline V gene are SGHVS and FQNEAQ. After removal of 4 bases from V and 5 bases from J, the junction contained 13 bases not matched to a gene. The CDR3 runs 16 residues.

This chain connects TRBV20-1 to TRBJ1-2; D is unresolved. There are 11 residues in the CDR3. Germline loops: CDR1 DFQATT, CDR2 SNEGSKA (reference sequence). Trimming removed 3 bases at V and 1 base at J, with 3 bases between. Here the CDR3 reads CSASVNYGYTF. The CDR3 bases are TGCAGTGCTAGTGTTAACTATGGCTACACCTTC.

This clonotype was seen many times. J is TRBJ2-3 and V is TRBV6-5, with D unresolved. Trimming cost V 4 bases and J 4 bases, with 9 bases left between them. The CDR3 has 13 amino acids. The germline gives CDR1 MNHEY, CDR2 SVGAGI. Written as DNA, the CDR3 is TGTGCCAGCAGTTCTGGTGCCGCAGATACGCAGTATTTT. Encoded protein: CASSSGAADTQYF.

This clonotype came up many times. The rearrangement joins TRBV7-8 to TRBJ2-5, with D unresolved. The CDR3 totals 14 residues. Germline V CDR1 and CDR2: SGHVS, FQNEAQ. V dropped 5 bases and J dropped 1 base, with 11 bases sitting between them. The CDR3 is CASSESVPQETQYF. CDR3 sequence (DNA): TGTGCCAGCAGCGAATCCGTCCCCCAAGAGACCCAGTACTTC.

This clonotype occurred many times. The chain joins TRBV15 to TRBJ2-1; TRBD2 matches at 8 bases. The germline V gene encodes CDR1 LNHNV and CDR2 YYDKDF (reference sequence). The CDR3 runs 16 residues. V lost 3 bases and J lost 3; bases outside the gene matches: 7. The chain's CDR3 is CATSSRSGALYNEQFF. The DNA of the CDR3 is TGTGCCACCAGCAGTCGTAGCGGGGCCCTCTACAATGAGCAGTTCTTC.

This clonotype has ten or more counts. The CDR3 sequence is CSARAGRYEQYF. The CDR3 nucleotides read TGCAGTGCCCGAGCAGGGCGGTACGAGCAGTACTTC. The chain recombines TRBV20-1 with TRBJ2-7; weak D call: TRBD1 (5 bases). The length of the CDR3 is 12 residues. Germline CDR1 and CDR2: DFQATT and SNEGSKA (reference sequence). Trimming pared 6 bases from V and 4 bases from J, leaving 13 bases between.

This clonotype was counted at least ten times. This sequence joins TRBV4-3 and TRBJ2-6; tentative D call: TRBD2 (5 bases). The CDR3 has 20 residues. V was shortened by 1 base and J by 1 base, with 20 bases between the two germline ends. CDR1 is LGHNA and CDR2 is YSLEER in the germline V gene. DNA of the CDR3: TGCGCCAGCAGCCAAGTAGGTGTAGTCACACTAGGGTCTGGGGCCAACGTCCTGACTTTC. It translates to CASSQVGVVTLGSGANVLTF.

This clonotype showed up many times. V and J are TRBV24-1 and TRBJ2-1, with a weak D call TRBD1 (5 bases). This CDR3 is built from 13 residues. CDR1 and CDR2 from the germline V gene are KGHDR and SFDVKD. The germline V and J ends were trimmed by 4 bases and 8 bases, with 11 bases remaining between them. The CDR3 is CATSEGRVDEQFF. As DNA, the CDR3 is TGTGCCACCAGTGAGGGCAGGGTGGATGAGCAGTTCTTC.

This clonotype appeared many times. This chain links TRBV28 with TRBJ2-3; the D gene is possibly TRBD2 (6 bases). CDR3 length equals 17 residues. Germline CDR1 reads MDHEN; CDR2 reads SYDVKM. V was trimmed by 4 bases and J by 1 base, leaving 18 bases between them. This chain's CDR3 is CASSSKWPGLRTDTQYF. Here the CDR3 DNA reads TGTGCCAGCAGTTCAAAATGGCCGGGACTCCGCACAGATACGCAGTATTTT.

This clonotype was recorded at least ten times. The CDR3 region is CASTGTSRTGELFF. The CDR3 DNA reads TGTGCCAGCACCGGGACTAGCCGCACCGGGGAGCTGTTTTTT. V gene TRBV9 combines with J gene TRBJ2-2, with TRBD2 identical over 9 bases. Losses at the gene ends were 6 bases for V and 4 bases for J; bases not matched to a gene: 4. Germline V gene lookup returns CDR1 SGDLS and CDR2 YYNGEE. The CDR3 has 14 amino acids.

In its sample, this clonotype was seen many times. CDR3 residues: CASRSLRGAEYNEQFF. The CDR3 DNA is TGTGCCAGCAGGTCCCTCCGCGGCGCGGAGTACAATGAGCAGTTCTTC. The chain has TRBV7-9 and TRBJ2-1, with D unclear. Germline V gene data show CDR1 as SEHNR and CDR2 as FQNEAQ (reference sequence). This CDR3 has 16 residues. The V and J ends lost 6 bases and 4 bases respectively, with 19 bases between them.